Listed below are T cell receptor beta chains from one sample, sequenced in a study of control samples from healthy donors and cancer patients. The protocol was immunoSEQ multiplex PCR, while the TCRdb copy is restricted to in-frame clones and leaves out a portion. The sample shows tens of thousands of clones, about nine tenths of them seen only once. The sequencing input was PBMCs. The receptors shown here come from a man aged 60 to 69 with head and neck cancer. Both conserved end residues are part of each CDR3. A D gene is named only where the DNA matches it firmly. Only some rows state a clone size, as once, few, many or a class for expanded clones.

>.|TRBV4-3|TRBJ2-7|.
TGCGCCAGCAGCCGCCGAGCGACCTCAGAGGGTTCCTACGAGCAGTACTTC
CASSRRATSEGSYEQYF
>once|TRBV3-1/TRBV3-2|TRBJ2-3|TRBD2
TGTGCCAGCAGCCAACCGGGACTATCCCCACTAAGAGATACGCAGTATTTT
CASSQPGLSPLRDTQYF
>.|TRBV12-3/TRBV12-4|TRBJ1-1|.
TGTGCCAGCAGTTTAACCAGGGGCACTGAAGCTTTCTTT
CASSLTRGTEAFF
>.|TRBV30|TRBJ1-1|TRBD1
TGTGCCTGGAAGGGACAGATGAACACTGAAGCTTTCTTT
CAWKGQMNTEAFF
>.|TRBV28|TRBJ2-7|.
TGTGCCAGCAGCGTGCCGGGTTCGCCCGAGCAGTACTTC
CASSVPGSPEQYF
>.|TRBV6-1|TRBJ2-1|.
TGTGCCAGCAGTGAATCCGCGTTCAATGAGCAGTTCTTC
CASSESAFNEQFF
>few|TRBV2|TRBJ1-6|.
TGTGCCAGCGGCGGACAGATAAATTCACCCCTCCACTTT
CASGGQINSPLHF
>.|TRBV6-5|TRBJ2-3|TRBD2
TGTGCCAGCAGTTACTCTCGCGGGAGCCCTGATACGCAGTATTTT
CASSYSRGSPDTQYF
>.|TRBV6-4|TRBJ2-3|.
TGTGCCAGCAGTGAGTCGGGAGCCTCAAGCACAGATACGCAGTATTTT
CASSESGASSTDTQYF
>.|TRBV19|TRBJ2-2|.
TGTGCCAGTTATCATAGATTTTCCACCCAAGCGCCCGGGGAGCTGTTTTTT
CASYHRFSTQAPGELFF
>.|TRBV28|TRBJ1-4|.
TGTGCCAGCAGTTTTATTATCCAGCATAATGAAAAACTGTTTTTT
CASSFIIQHNEKLFF
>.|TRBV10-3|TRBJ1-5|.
TGTGCCATCAGTGACAGGGGAAGGGATCAGCCCCAGCATTTT
CAISDRGRDQPQHF
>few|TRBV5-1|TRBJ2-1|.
TGCGCCAGCAGCTTGGCCGTTAATGAGCAGTTCTTC
CASSLAVNEQFF
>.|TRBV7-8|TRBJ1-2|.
TGTGCCAGCAGCCCGGCAGGCCGAGCTAACTATGGCTACACCTTC
CASSPAGRANYGYTF
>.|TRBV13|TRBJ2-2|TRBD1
TGTGCCAGCAGCTTCCGACAGGGGGCGGTACCCGGGGAGCTGTTTTTT
CASSFRQGAVPGELFF
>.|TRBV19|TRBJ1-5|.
TGTGTCAGTAGTATAGGGACAACAAGGGGCAATCAGCCCCAGCATTTT
CVSSIGTTRGNQPQHF
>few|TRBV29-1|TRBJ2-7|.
TGCAGCGTTGAAAAGGACACCACGAACGAGCAGTACTTC
CSVEKDTTNEQYF
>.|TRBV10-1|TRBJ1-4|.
TGCGCCAGCAGTGAGTACACGGAAACAGATGAAAAACTGTTTTTT
CASSEYTETDEKLFF
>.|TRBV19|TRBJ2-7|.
TGTGCCAGTAGTCCTAGTCCCCGGGGCGAGCAGTACTTC
CASSPSPRGEQYF
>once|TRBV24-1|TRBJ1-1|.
TGTGCCACCAGTGATTTCGGCACTGAAGCTTTCTTT
CATSDFGTEAFF
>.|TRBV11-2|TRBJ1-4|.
TGTGCCAGCAGCCGTGGATCAACTAATGAAAAACTGTTTTTT
CASSRGSTNEKLFF
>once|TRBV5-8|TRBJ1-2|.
TGTGCCAGCAGCCGTAGGACCCCCGCTAACTATGGCTACACCTTC
CASSRRTPANYGYTF
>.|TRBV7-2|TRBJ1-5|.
TGTGCCAGCAGCTTAGATTTCGGGGAAGGTCAGCCCCAGCATTTT
CASSLDFGEGQPQHF
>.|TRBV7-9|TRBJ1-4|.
TGTGCCGTAACGAGGGGTGGGTCTGAAAAACTGTTTTTT
CAVTRGGSEKLFF
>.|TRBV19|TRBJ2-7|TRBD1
TGTGCCAGTAGCCCCAGACAGGGACGGGCCGAGCAGTACTTC
CASSPRQGRAEQYF
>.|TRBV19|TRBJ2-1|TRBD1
TGTGCCAGTAGAGCCACGAGACAGGGTTTACATGAGCAGTTCTTC
CASRATRQGLHEQFF
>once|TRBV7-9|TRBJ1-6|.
TGTGCCAGCAGCTTTGGACAGTATAATTCACCCCTCCACTTT
CASSFGQYNSPLHF
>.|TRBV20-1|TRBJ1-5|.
TGCAGTGCTAGTCGCTTCAGGGGCAATCAGCCCCAGCATTTT
CSASRFRGNQPQHF
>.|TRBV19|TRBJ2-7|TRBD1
TGTGCCAGTACCCATGCCGGGACAGGGTTTTTCTACGAGCAGTACTTC
CASTHAGTGFFYEQYF
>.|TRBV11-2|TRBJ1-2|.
TGTGCCAGCAGCTTAATACAGGAACATAACTATGGCTACACCTTC
CASSLIQEHNYGYTF
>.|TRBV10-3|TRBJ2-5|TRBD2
TGTGCCATCAGTGACAGCGGGGGGGCCCAAGAGACCCAGTACTTC
CAISDSGGAQETQYF
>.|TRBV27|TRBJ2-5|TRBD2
TGTGCCAGCAGAGGACTAGCGACCGGAGAGACCCAGTACTTC
CASRGLATGETQYF
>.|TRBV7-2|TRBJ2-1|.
TGTGCCAGCAGCTTAGAGCACAGGGCATATGAGCAGTTCTTC
CASSLEHRAYEQFF
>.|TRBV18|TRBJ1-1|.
TGTGCCAGCTCACCGACAGGCAGGGTGAACACTGAAGCTTTCTTT
CASSPTGRVNTEAFF
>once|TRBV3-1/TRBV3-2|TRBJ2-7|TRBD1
TGTGCCAGCAGCCGCCGCACAGGGGGCGGGTACGAGCAGTACTTC
CASSRRTGGGYEQYF
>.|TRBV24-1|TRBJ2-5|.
TGTGCCACCAGTGACCCTCGCGCAGGGACGATCCAGTACTTC
CATSDPRAGTIQYF
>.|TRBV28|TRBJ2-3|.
TGTGCCAGCAGTCGGATAGGGACCCGTAGCACAGATACGCAGTATTTT
CASSRIGTRSTDTQYF
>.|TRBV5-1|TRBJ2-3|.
TGCGCCAGCAGCCGAGTAGCCAGGATAGATACGCAGTATTTT
CASSRVARIDTQYF
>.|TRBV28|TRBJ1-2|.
TGTGCCAGCAGTTTGGCAGGAATACATGGCTACACCTTC
CASSLAGIHGYTF
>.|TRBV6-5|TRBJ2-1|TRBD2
TGTGCCAGCAGTCCGAGCGGGGTCTCCTACAATGAGCAGTTCTTC
CASSPSGVSYNEQFF
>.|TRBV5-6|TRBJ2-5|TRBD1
TGTGCCAGCACCCAGGACAGGATGGAAGAGACCCAGTACTTC
CASTQDRMEETQYF
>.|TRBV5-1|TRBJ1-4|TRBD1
TGCGCCAGCAGGGGACAGGAAAAACTGTTTTTT
CASRGQEKLFF
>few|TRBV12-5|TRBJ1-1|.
TGTGCTAGTGGTTTGGACTCGGGGCGGGCCACTGAAGCTTTCTTT
CASGLDSGRATEAFF
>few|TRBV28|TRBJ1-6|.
TGTGCCAGCAGGGACAGCTCCTATAATTCACCCCTCCACTTT
CASRDSSYNSPLHF
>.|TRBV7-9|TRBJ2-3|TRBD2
TGTGCCAGCAGCTTCCCTCCGCGGCGGGGGGGCTCAGATACGCAGTATTTT
CASSFPPRRGGSDTQYF